A selection of T cell receptor beta chains follows, all from one sample in a study of blood T cell repertoires in COVID-19. Libraries were prepared by immunoSEQ multiplex PCR; TCRdb keeps only in-frame clonotypes and omits some of them. The repertoire holds 200,000 to 250,000 clones, with almost 90% as singletons. The sequencing input was peripheral blood. The receptors come from a woman aged 55-75 years with acute or convalescent COVID-19. The CDR3 runs from the conserved cysteine through the conserved F or W. D genes are given only for firm matches. Clone size is stated in some rows and not others, as once, few, many or a class when expanded.

TGTGCCAGCAGTTTATTACTAGCGGGAGGCTACAATGAGCAGTTCTTC CASSLLLAGGYNEQFF TRBJ2-1 16 - TRBD2 TRBV27
TGTGCCAGTAGGCATGGCAGGGGGGCGACCGGGGAGCTGTTTTTT CASRHGRGATGELFF TRBJ2-2 15 - - TRBV19
TGTGCCAGCTCACCGCGGGCCATGGATACGCAGTATTTT CASSPRAMDTQYF TRBJ2-3 13 - - TRBV18
TGTGCCAGCAGCTTAGGCGGCCACTATGGCTACACCTTC CASSLGGHYGYTF TRBJ1-2 13 - - TRBV7-9
TGTGCCAGCAGCTCGCTAGCGGGGGGCACGAATACGCAGTATTTT CASSSLAGGTNTQYF TRBJ2-3 15 once TRBD2 TRBV6-6
TGTGCCAGCAGCCACTCTGGAAACACCATATATTTT CASSHSGNTIYF TRBJ1-3 12 - - TRBV11-2
TGTGCCAGCAGCCAAGCCCAGGGACAGACCTACGAGCAGTACTTC CASSQAQGQTYEQYF TRBJ2-7 15 few TRBD1 TRBV4-2
TGCGCCAGCAGCCCCGGGGGGCGGGACACCGGGGAGCTGTTTTTT CASSPGGRDTGELFF TRBJ2-2 15 - - TRBV10-1
TGTGCCAGCAGCCAACGGAGGTGGGAGGAAACCGGGGAGCTGTTTTTT CASSQRRWEETGELFF TRBJ2-2 16 - - TRBV3-1/TRBV3-2
TGTGCCAGCAGTGAACGAGGAATCTCTGGAAACACCATATATTTT CASSERGISGNTIYF TRBJ1-3 15 - - TRBV6-1
TGTGCCAGCAGCCAGGACAGGGGACCCTACGAGCAGTACTTC CASSQDRGPYEQYF TRBJ2-7 14 - TRBD1 TRBV6-2/TRBV6-3
TGTGCCAGCAGCAAGGGGGGGCCGGTCACTGAAGCTTTCTTT CASSKGGPVTEAFF TRBJ1-1 14 - - TRBV7-2
TGCAGCGTGACAACCGGGACAGGGTTACCTGAGCAGTTCTTC CSVTTGTGLPEQFF TRBJ2-1 14 - TRBD1 TRBV29-1
TGTGCCAGGTTGGGACTAGCGGGGAGATGGGTCACCTACGAGCAGTACTTC CARLGLAGRWVTYEQYF TRBJ2-7 17 - TRBD2 TRBV14
TGTGCCACCACTAGTTGGGCCCACGAGCAGTACTTC CATTSWAHEQYF TRBJ2-7 12 - - TRBV19
TGTGCCAGCGGTCGAGGCGGCAATCAGCCCCAGCATTTT CASGRGGNQPQHF TRBJ1-5 13 - - TRBV2
TGTGCCTGGAGTGTCAGGGTGGCGGGGACCGGGGAGCTGTTTTTT CAWSVRVAGTGELFF TRBJ2-2 15 - - TRBV30
TGTGCCAGCAGTTACAAAGGGGGGGGGAGCTACGAGCAGTACTTC CASSYKGGGSYEQYF TRBJ2-7 15 - - TRBV6-5
TGTGCCAGCCGCCGCGGTTCTGGAAACACCATATATTTT CASRRGSGNTIYF TRBJ1-3 13 - - TRBV19